The 5 T cell receptor beta chains listed next were all sequenced from one sample in a study of T cells in Graves' hyperthyroidism and ophthalmopathy (dated by TCRdb to about 2019). Library preparation used multiplex PCR. The sequencing machine was an Illumina HiSeq 2000. The TCR beta CDR3 regions were amplified from the RNA transcripts. For the first round of RT-PCR on the TCR CDR3, the HTBI primer set was used together with the Qiagen OneStep RT-PCR kit. The public sequencing data were trimmed at Q25 with fastp and processed into clonotypes with MiXCR by TCRdb, which kept only in-frame beta chains. Rows merge per CDR3 protein into single entries with the most common DNA and genes. The sample table shows 620,000 or so distinct CDR3 sequences, and 13% to 15% are seen once. The ten largest clonotypes hold approximately 12% of the sample. The sequencing input was blood. These receptors all come from a woman in her forties or fifties with Graves' ophthalmopathy.

This clonotype was counted many times. The V gene is TRBV7-9, the J gene TRBJ2-7, with 8 bases matching TRBD1. V lost 5 bases to trimming and J lost 0 bases; unmatched junction nucleotides: 12. This CDR3 contains 17 residues. CDR1 and CDR2 from the germline V gene are SEHNR and FQNEAQ (reference sequence). The CDR3 loop is CASSPPTGGGTSYEQYF. CDR3 DNA: TGTGCCAGCAGCCCGCCCACAGGGGGTGGGACCTCCTACGAGCAGTACTTC.

This clonotype was found a few times. The rearrangement joins TRBV3-1 to TRBJ2-3, with TRBD2 matching 10 bases. CDR3 length: 19 amino acids. V lost 0 bases and J lost 0; bases outside the gene matches: 9. Germline lookup yields CDR1 LGHDT and CDR2 YNNKEL (reference sequence). DNA for the CDR3: TGTGCCAGCAGCCAAGAGGTAGCGGGAGGATTACCTAGCACAGATACGCAGTATTTT. It codes for CASSQEVAGGLPSTDTQYF.

The chain employs TRBV9 and TRBJ2-1; 12 nucleotides match TRBD2. The trim removed 0 bases at V and 7 bases at J, leaving 2 bases unmatched. The CDR3 spans 15 residues. The germline V gene encodes CDR1 SGDLS and CDR2 YYNGEE. The CDR3 region is CASSVGTSGGNEQFF. CDR3 nucleotide sequence: TGTGCCAGCAGCGTAGGCACTAGCGGGGGGAATGAGCAGTTCTTC.

This clonotype came up many times. The CDR3 reads CASSLRQAFGGYTF. The CDR3 DNA sequence: TGTGCCAGCAGTTTACGACAGGCCTTCGGGGGCTACACCTTC. This chain links TRBV28 with TRBJ1-2, with D possibly matching TRBD1 (6 bases). This CDR3 contains 14 residues. Trimming shortened V by 2 bases and J by 8 bases, and 15 bases separated the two germline ends. Germline values: CDR1 MDHEN, CDR2 SYDVKM.

V and J are TRBV20-1 and TRBJ2-7, with 8 bases lining up with TRBD2. V lost 0 bases, J lost 6 bases, and 10 bases stayed unmatched. The CDR3 covers 15 residues. The germline CDR1 and CDR2 sequences are DFQATT and SNEGSKA (reference sequence). DNA of the CDR3: TGCAGTGCTAGAGAAGGTAGCGGGGTCCCCGCCGAGCAGTACTTC. Protein product: CSAREGSGVPAEQYF.